What follows are 25 T cell receptor beta chains derived from one specimen sequenced in a study of blood T cell repertoires in COVID-19. Using immunoSEQ multiplex PCR, the repertoire was profiled, and TCRdb retains in-frame clones only, with some absent. The profile covers about 100,000 clones, with roughly 92% appearing a single time and 5.7% taken by the ten largest. Sequences were obtained from peripheral blood. All receptors come from a man between 65 and 85 years old with acute or convalescent COVID-19.

The chain has TRBV6-5 and TRBJ2-2; D remains unclear. CDR3 length: 14 residues. Germline lookup yields CDR1 MNHEY and CDR2 SVGAGI. Trimming removed 0 bases from V and 6 bases from J, with 8 bases in between. In DNA form, the CDR3 reads TGTGCCAGCAGTTACTCGACGGCGGCCGGGGAGCTGTTTTTT. Residues: CASSYSTAAGELFF.

The chain recombines TRBV20-1 with TRBJ1-1; no clear D gene. Trimming shortened V by 5 bases and J by 8 bases, and 9 bases separated the two germline ends. Germline CDR1 reads DFQATT; CDR2 reads SNEGSKA (reference sequence). The CDR3 is made up of 10 amino acids. Here the CDR3 DNA reads TGCAGTGCTGGCCCGGGGGAAGCTTTCTTT. Its translation is CSAGPGEAFF.

The rearrangement uses TRBV5-1 and TRBJ1-6, with D possibly being TRBD1 (6 bases). There are 14 residues in the CDR3. Germline V gives CDR1 SGHRS, CDR2 YFSETQ. V lost 1 base and J 6 bases, leaving 8 bases between the germline ends. This CDR3 reads CASSLRQANSPLHF. The CDR3 bases are TGCGCCAGCAGCTTGCGACAGGCTAATTCACCCCTCCACTTT.

This chain connects TRBV7-2 to TRBJ1-5, with TRBD1 as a possible D gene (6 bases). Germline V CDR1 and CDR2: SGHTA, FQGNSA. With 6 bases removed from V and 7 bases from J, the gap between germline ends came to 19 bases. The CDR3 spans 15 residues. CDR3 DNA sequence: TGTGCCAGCAGTCTACAAGGACAGATGAGGCAGCCCCAGCATTTT. Translation: CASSLQGQMRQPQHF.

The chain links TRBV4-1 to TRBJ2-1, with 7 positions matching TRBD1. Trimming removed 4 bases from V and 2 bases from J; junction bases left unmatched: 8. The CDR3 loop spans 16 amino acids. Germline CDR1 MGHRA, CDR2 YSYEKL. CDR3 in amino acids: CASSRLTGLTYNEQFF. CDR3 nucleotides: TGCGCCAGCAGCCGCCTGACAGGGCTTACCTACAATGAGCAGTTCTTC.

J is TRBJ2-7 and V is TRBV12-3 or TRBV12-4; 7 bases fit TRBD1. This CDR3 is built from 13 residues. The junction had 3 bases not matched to a gene; V was cut back by 5 bases and J by 2 bases. The CDR3 nucleotides read TGTGCCAGCAGTCCGGACAGGCCCTACGAGCAGTACTTC. It encodes CASSPDRPYEQYF.

The V gene is TRBV4-2, the J gene TRBJ1-2; no clear D gene. The ends were cut back, 1 base at V and 0 bases at J, with 9 bases in the middle. Germline V gene lookup returns CDR1 LGHNA and CDR2 YNFKEQ. This CDR3 is 15 amino acids long. The CDR3 reads CASSQVQFANYGYTF. The CDR3, as DNA: TGTGCCAGCAGCCAAGTCCAATTTGCTAACTATGGCTACACCTTC.

The rearrangement links TRBV3-1 (or the pseudogene TRBV3-2) to TRBJ2-2, with 9 bases identical to TRBD2. The CDR3 runs to 15 residues. Germline CDR1 and CDR2: LGHDT and YNNKEL (reference sequence). V lost 1 base and J lost 7; bases outside the gene matches: 4. In DNA form, the CDR3 reads TGTGCCAGCAGCCAAGTAGCGGGGGCCGGCGGGGAGCTGTTTTTT. The encoded protein is CASSQVAGAGGELFF.

This chain connects TRBV5-1 to TRBJ1-1, with 9 bases fitting TRBD1. J gave up 5 bases and V 3 bases, and 8 bases lay outside the gene matches. The CDR3 runs to 15 residues. Germline CDR1 and CDR2: SGHRS and YFSETQ. The CDR3 sequence is CASSSLTGGWTEAFF. The CDR3, as DNA: TGCGCCAGCAGCTCTCTTACAGGGGGCTGGACTGAAGCTTTCTTT.

The V and J genes are TRBV3-1 (or the pseudogene TRBV3-2) and TRBJ1-3, with a tentative D call TRBD1 (5 bases). Looked up from germline, CDR1 is LGHDT and CDR2 is YNNKEL (reference sequence). V was trimmed by 4 bases and J by 4 bases, leaving 14 bases between them. This CDR3 is 15 amino acids long. The CDR3 reads CASSRGGGDGNTIYF. Written as DNA, the CDR3 is TGTGCCAGCAGCCGAGGCGGGGGGGACGGAAACACCATATATTTT.

A remark on this clone: Different DNA sequences within this sample yield the same CDR3. The V call is TRBV11-2, the J call TRBJ2-5; D not certain. Germline CDR1 is SGHAT and CDR2 is FQNNGV. Trimming left V 2 bases short and J 5 bases short, with 3 bases between. The CDR3 is 11 amino acids. The CDR3, as DNA: TGTGCCAGCAGCTTACAGGAGACCCAGTACTTC. Translated: CASSLQETQYF.

V usage is TRBV7-9 and J usage is TRBJ2-2, with 7 bases fitting TRBD1. This CDR3 is built from 13 residues. Germline V lookup: CDR1 SEHNR, CDR2 FQNEAQ (reference sequence). With 5 bases clipped from V and 7 bases from J, the junction kept 4 bases outside the gene matches. In DNA form, the CDR3 reads TGTGCCAGCAGCAAGACAGGGAACGGGGAGCTGTTTTTT. Translating gives CASSKTGNGELFF. The variable domain in full, with the rest retrieved from reference TRBV7-9 and TRBJ2-2, is DTGVSQNPRHKITKRGQNVTFRCDPISEHNRLYWYRQTLGQGPEFLTYFQNEAQLEKSRLLSDRFSAERPKGSFSTLEIQRTEQGDSAMYLCASSKTGNGELFFGEGSRLTVL.

V and J are TRBV6-2 or TRBV6-3 and TRBJ1-2, with TRBD1 identical over 10 bases. There are 15 residues in the CDR3. Germline lookup yields CDR1 MNHEY and CDR2 SVGEGT. Trimming removed 6 bases from V and 8 bases from J; junction bases left unmatched: 12. The CDR3 nucleotides read TGTGCCAGCAGCGGAGGACAGGGGGTATTCGGGGGCTACACCTTC. This encodes CASSGGQGVFGGYTF.

The V and J genes are TRBV3-1 (or the pseudogene TRBV3-2) and TRBJ1-2, with TRBD1 matching 8 bases. The CDR3 is 15 amino acids. Germline-derived CDR1 and CDR2 are LGHDT and YNNKEL (reference sequence). Losses at the gene ends were 1 base for V and 3 bases for J; bases not matched to a gene: 4. The CDR3 loop reads CASSQGTGRYYGYTF. DNA for the CDR3: TGTGCCAGCAGCCAAGGGACAGGGAGATACTATGGCTACACCTTC.

This chain joins TRBV11-2 and TRBJ1-1; D is ambiguous. V lost 8 bases and J lost 3, with 13 bases in between. This CDR3 region has 13 residues. In germline, CDR1 is SGHAT, CDR2 FQNNGV. CDR3 sequence reads: CASGVVRDTEAFF. The CDR3 nucleotides are TGTGCCAGCGGGGTGGTGAGGGACACTGAAGCTTTCTTT.

The chain employs TRBV10-1 and TRBJ1-4; the match to TRBD1 covers 9 bases. J was trimmed by 8 bases and V by 3 bases; bases with no gene match: 4. The V gene's germline CDR1 is WNHNN and CDR2 SYGVQD (reference sequence). This CDR3 region has 14 residues. CDR3 DNA sequence: TGCGCCAGCAGTGATGGACAGGGGAGCGAAAAACTGTTTTTT. Its translation is CASSDGQGSEKLFF.

This clone showed up just once. This sequence joins TRBV5-4 and TRBJ1-1; TRBD1 might be the D (5 bases). V was cut by 3 bases and J by 1 base, with 10 bases left in between. The CDR3 runs to 14 residues. The V gene's germline CDR1 is SGHNT and CDR2 YYREEE (reference sequence). The CDR3 region has the DNA TGTGCCAGCAGCTATGACGGGGGGAACACTGAAGCTTTCTTT. The encoded protein is CASSYDGGNTEAFF.

The rearrangement joins TRBV11-2 to TRBJ2-5; 9 bases map to TRBD2. The germline V gene has CDR1 SGHAT and CDR2 FQNNGV. The trim removed 1 base at V and 4 bases at J, leaving 7 bases unmatched. This CDR3 has 16 residues. This CDR3 reads CASSLVGGRAVETQYF. The CDR3 DNA is TGTGCCAGCAGCTTAGTCGGCGGGAGGGCCGTAGAGACCCAGTACTTC.

V is TRBV4-2 and J is TRBJ1-2; D is perhaps TRBD1 (5 bases). There are 14 residues in the CDR3. CDR1 LGHNA and CDR2 YNFKEQ come from the germline V gene. With 0 bases removed from V and 6 bases from J, the gap between germline ends came to 11 bases. CDR3 region: CASSQDRTGDGYTF. In nucleotides, the CDR3 is TGTGCCAGCAGCCAAGATCGAACAGGAGATGGCTACACCTTC.

Only one count was recorded for this clone. This sequence joins TRBV18 and TRBJ2-2; the D gene is possibly TRBD2 (5 bases). The CDR3 sequence is 15 residues long. CDR1 is KGHSH and CDR2 is LQKENI in the germline V gene. Trimming took 3 bases from V and 1 from J, leaving 9 bases between them. The chain's CDR3 is CASSPRTWNTGELFF. Here the CDR3 DNA reads TGTGCCAGCTCACCGCGGACTTGGAACACCGGGGAGCTGTTTTTT.

J is TRBJ2-6 and V is TRBV5-4; a possible D gene is TRBD1 (6 bases). The CDR3 consists of 16 residues. Germline V gives CDR1 SGHNT, CDR2 YYREEE (reference sequence). V was shortened by 7 bases and J by 2 bases, with 16 bases between the two germline ends. This chain's CDR3 is CASAKPDSTGANVLTF. CDR3 bases: TGTGCCAGCGCGAAACCGGACAGTACTGGGGCCAACGTCCTGACTTTC.

This clone was recorded only once. CDR3 DNA: TGTGCCATCAGCTCTTTCGTGGGGGAGGGTGGCTACACCTTC. This sequence encodes CAISSFVGEGGYTF. This chain joins TRBV10-3 and TRBJ1-2; tentative D call: TRBD1 (5 bases). Between the trimmed V and J ends, which lost 6 bases and 7 bases, there was a span of 18 bases. Germline CDR1 ENHRY, CDR2 SYGVKD. The CDR3 spans 14 residues.

The chain joins TRBV5-6 to TRBJ2-5; 11 positions match TRBD2. The germline V gene has CDR1 SGHDT and CDR2 YYEEEE. The CDR3 sequence is 15 residues long. Unmatched junction bases numbered 5, after V lost 0 bases and J lost 7 bases. This CDR3 is CASSLVVTSGVTQYF. The CDR3 nucleotides read TGTGCCAGCAGCTTGGTGGTGACTAGCGGGGTGACCCAGTACTTC.

J is TRBJ2-7 and V is TRBV9; 10 positions match TRBD1. The J segment lost 3 bases and the V segment lost 4 bases, leaving 4 bases of the junction unmatched. The CDR3 is 14 residues long. CDR1 is SGDLS, CDR2 YYNGEE, per germline. The CDR3 nucleotides read TGTGCCAGCAGCCCCGGGACAGGGGACTACGAGCAGTACTTC. It specifies CASSPGTGDYEQYF.

The V call is TRBV7-2, the J call TRBJ1-2; 8 nucleotides line up with TRBD1. This CDR3 is 14 amino acids long. Germline assignment: CDR1 SGHTA and CDR2 FQGNSA. V lost 6 bases and J lost 3; bases outside the gene matches: 6. The CDR3 loop is CASRPPGGDYGYTF. The CDR3, as DNA: TGTGCCAGCAGGCCCCCAGGGGGCGACTATGGCTACACCTTC.